Listed here are 25 T cell receptor beta chains from one sample, sequenced in a study of cytomegalovirus exposure and HLA in healthy donors. 60 Vbeta and 13 Jbeta primers were used in PCR. The method was immunoSEQ multiplex PCR; TCRdb's version includes in-frame clones alone and lacks a portion of them. The sample consists of around 100,000 clones, around 81% of them appearing once. The specimen was PBMCs. The receptors shown here come from a man aged 40-49 years in good health and CMV-seropositive.

The V gene is TRBV6-1, the J gene TRBJ2-4, with D unresolved. V gave up 6 bases and J gave up 7 bases, with 16 bases separating them. This CDR3 is built from 14 residues. Germline CDR1 MNHNS, CDR2 SASEGT. The CDR3 spells CASRTARGLNIQYF. CDR3 DNA: TGTGCCAGCAGGACCGCACGCGGATTGAACATTCAGTACTTC.

This sequence joins TRBV6-5 and TRBJ1-2; 10 bases line up with TRBD1. J gave up 6 bases and V 0 bases, and 4 bases lay outside the gene matches. Germline V gene sequence: CDR1 MNHEY, CDR2 SVGAGI. CDR3 length: 15 residues. The CDR3 reads CASSYSGTGADGYTF. CDR3 DNA: TGTGCCAGCAGTTACTCGGGGACAGGGGCGGATGGCTACACCTTC.

The CDR3 spells CASSLWAEAFF. The CDR3 region has the DNA TGTGCCAGCAGCTTATGGGCAGAAGCTTTCTTT. The chain recombines TRBV11-2 with TRBJ1-1; D uncertain. The CDR3 has 11 residues. With 2 bases removed from V and 8 bases from J, the gap between germline ends came to 6 bases. In germline, CDR1 is SGHAT, CDR2 FQNNGV.

The gene calls are TRBV6-5 and TRBJ1-2; D possibly corresponds to TRBD1 (6 bases). CDR1 is MNHEY and CDR2 is SVGAGI in the germline V gene. V lost 3 bases, J lost 4 bases, and 15 bases lay in between. The CDR3 extends over 15 amino acids. The CDR3 bases are TGTGCCAGCAGTTATGGGCGTCGGGACACCTATGGCTACACCTTC. Its translation: CASSYGRRDTYGYTF.

The chain uses TRBV6-5 and TRBJ1-1; TRBD1 might be the D (6 bases). CDR3 length: 15 residues. Per germline, CDR1 MNHEY and CDR2 SVGAGI. V was cut by 7 bases and J by 11 bases, with 26 bases left in between. The CDR3 sequence is CASNPTGSEGLGAFF. In nucleotides, the CDR3 is TGTGCCAGCAATCCTACAGGGTCTGAGGGCCTAGGGGCTTTCTTT.

This clone was counted between two and nine times. The gene calls are TRBV7-6 and TRBJ2-3, with D possibly matching TRBD2 (6 bases). This CDR3 has 15 amino acids. Trimming stripped 1 base from V and 5 bases from J, with 13 bases between. CDR1 is SGHVS and CDR2 is FNYEAQ in the germline V gene. DNA of the CDR3: TGTGCCAGCAGCTTAGAACGGGAGCTTGGAGATACGCAGTATTTT. This codes for CASSLERELGDTQYF.

This chain uses TRBV6-5 with TRBJ2-7; a weak D match, TRBD2 (6 bases). The CDR3 covers 11 residues. With 5 bases removed from V and 4 bases from J, the gap between germline ends came to 6 bases. Germline V CDR1 and CDR2: MNHEY, SVGAGI. In nucleotides, the CDR3 is TGTGCCAGCAGTCGGGAGTACGAGCAGTACTTC. Translating gives CASSREYEQYF.

The rearrangement joins TRBV29-1 to TRBJ1-1; D perhaps matches TRBD1 (5 bases). CDR1 SQVTM and CDR2 ANQGSEA come from the germline V gene. The V and J ends lost 7 bases and 5 bases respectively, with 17 bases between them. This CDR3 is built from 13 residues. The CDR3 is CSATQGLRTEAFF. As DNA, the CDR3 is TGCAGCGCTACCCAGGGATTACGGACTGAAGCTTTCTTT.

This clone was observed once. The genes are TRBV18 and TRBJ2-1; 8 bases match TRBD2. Germline trimming cut 0 bases from V and 4 bases from J; bases unmatched to any gene: 5. Germline V gene lookup returns CDR1 KGHSH and CDR2 LQKENI. This CDR3 is built from 16 residues. CDR3 protein: CASSPPPGGPYNEQFF. CDR3 coding DNA: TGTGCCAGCTCACCACCGCCGGGAGGGCCTTACAATGAGCAGTTCTTC.

The rearrangement links TRBV7-2 to TRBJ2-1; no definite D call. This CDR3 region has 13 residues. Looked up from germline, CDR1 is SGHTA and CDR2 is FQGNSA. Between the trimmed V and J ends, which lost 8 bases and 4 bases, there was a span of 12 bases. DNA of the CDR3: TGTGCCAGCCGGGTCCAACGATACAATGAGCAGTTCTTC. Translating it yields CASRVQRYNEQFF.

This chain links TRBV2 with TRBJ1-6, with no clear D. Germline V gives CDR1 SNHLY, CDR2 FYNNEI. There are 14 residues in the CDR3. Trimming took 6 bases from V and 0 from J, leaving 6 bases between them. CDR3 DNA sequence: TGTGCCAGCAGCAGGTTCTCCTATAATTCACCCCTCCACTTT. Translation: CASSRFSYNSPLHF.

The chain carries TRBV7-9 and TRBJ2-3; D is unresolved. Trimming cost V 5 bases and J 6 bases, with 6 bases left between them. This CDR3 is 11 amino acids long. CDR1 SEHNR and CDR2 FQNEAQ come from the germline V gene (reference sequence). CDR3 coding DNA: TGTGCCAGCAGCCACGAGGATACGCAGTATTTT. It encodes CASSHEDTQYF.

In this sample, this clone turned up a few times. V is TRBV18 and J is TRBJ1-5, with 9 bases identical to TRBD1. Trimming cost V 2 bases and J 4 bases; bases outside gene matches: 9. The CDR3 is 17 amino acids. CDR1 KGHSH and CDR2 LQKENI come from the germline V gene. In DNA form, the CDR3 reads TGTGCCAGCTCACCATCCCGGGACAGGGTCACGAATCAGCCCCAGCATTTT. It specifies CASSPSRDRVTNQPQHF.

The V gene is TRBV4-1, the J gene TRBJ1-3; D is ambiguous. The CDR3 runs 15 residues. The germline CDR1 and CDR2 sequences are MGHRA and YSYEKL. The V gene lost 4 bases and the J gene lost 0 bases, with 10 bases spanning the gap. The CDR3 region has the DNA TGCGCCAGCAGCCTCCGAGGGTTCTCTGGAAACACCATATATTTT. Translated, it gives CASSLRGFSGNTIYF.

This rearrangement joins TRBV7-9 to TRBJ1-3; 9 positions match TRBD1. The CDR3 loop spans 15 amino acids. The ends lost 5 bases at V and 7 bases at J; junction bases unmatched: 9. CDR1 and CDR2 (germline): SEHNR, FQNEAQ (reference sequence). The CDR3 sequence: CASSPGDRESNTIYF. The CDR3 nucleotides read TGTGCCAGCAGCCCCGGGGACAGGGAGTCGAACACCATATATTTT. The full variable domain, completed using reference TRBV7-9 and TRBJ1-3, is DTGVSQNPRHKITKRGQNVTFRCDPISEHNRLYWYRQTLGQGPEFLTYFQNEAQLEKSRLLSDRFSAERPKGSFSTLEIQRTEQGDSAMYLCASSPGDRESNTIYFGEGSWLTVV.

The chain joins TRBV27 to TRBJ1-5; unclear D gene. Trimming removed 2 bases from V and 2 bases from J, with 7 bases in between. The CDR3 is 14 residues long. Per the germline V gene, CDR1 is MNHEY and CDR2 is SMNVEV (reference sequence). CDR3 sequence reads: CASSLEGGNQPQHF. CDR3 coding DNA: TGTGCCAGCAGTTTAGAGGGAGGCAATCAGCCCCAGCATTTT.

CDR3 DNA: TGCGCCAGCAGCCCGGATGGGAGGGATGGAGGTGAAGCTTTCTTT. It specifies CASSPDGRDGGEAFF. The chain recombines TRBV5-1 with TRBJ1-1; D ambiguous. The V gene lost 4 bases and the J gene lost 7 bases, with 20 bases spanning the gap. The CDR3 is 15 amino acids. Germline V gene lookup returns CDR1 SGHRS and CDR2 YFSETQ.

The gene calls are TRBV7-8 and TRBJ1-3; D uncertain. The CDR3 loop spans 13 amino acids. V was shortened by 5 bases and J by 3 bases, with 8 bases between the two germline ends. Looked up from germline, CDR1 is SGHVS and CDR2 is FQNEAQ. The CDR3 spells CASSPGDGNTIYF. CDR3 bases: TGTGCCAGCAGCCCCGGTGATGGAAACACCATATATTTT.

This chain links TRBV10-2 with TRBJ1-1, with D tentatively TRBD1 (6 bases). V lost 8 bases to trimming and J lost 1 base, with 17 bases between them. CDR1 is WSHSY and CDR2 is SAAADI in the germline V gene. The CDR3 is 15 residues long. The chain's CDR3 is CASGFEGVRNTEAFF. The CDR3 nucleotides read TGCGCCAGCGGCTTTGAGGGGGTGAGGAACACTGAAGCTTTCTTT.

The V call is TRBV18, the J call TRBJ1-2; 7 positions agree with TRBD1. Germline V gene lookup returns CDR1 KGHSH and CDR2 LQKENI. V trimming: 3 bases; J trimming: 8 bases; junction bases outside the gene matches: 6. CDR3 length equals 13 residues. The CDR3 spells CASSPRQGDGYTF. CDR3 DNA sequence: TGTGCCAGCTCACCCAGGCAGGGGGACGGCTACACCTTC.

V gene TRBV7-2 combines with J gene TRBJ2-5; 9 positions match TRBD1. The J call could be wrong; TRBJ2-7 is a better fit for the DNA end. This CDR3 has 15 amino acids. Germline values: CDR1 SGHTA, CDR2 FQGNSA. This chain's CDR3 is CASSWGTGWGYEQYF. CDR3 DNA: TGTGCCAGCAGCTGGGGGACAGGGTGGGGCTACGAGCAGTACTTC.

Concerning this clone: One junction end does not reproduce the germline sequence, and a read error may be involved. The rearrangement links TRBV7-9 to TRBJ2-6; D is perhaps TRBD1 (5 bases). From germline, CDR1 is SEHNR and CDR2 FQNEAQ (reference sequence). The CDR3 runs 16 residues. This CDR3 is CASRPYGDSGANGLTF. In DNA form, the CDR3 reads TGTGCCAGCAGACCCTACGGTGACTCTGGGGCCAACGGCCTGACTTTC.

This chain uses TRBV4-2 with TRBJ2-1; TRBD2 aligns across 7 bases. J was trimmed by 2 bases and V by 0 bases; bases with no gene match: 4. The CDR3 loop spans 16 amino acids. The germline V gene encodes CDR1 LGHNA and CDR2 YNFKEQ. CDR3 in amino acids: CASSQDGSGAYNEQFF. The CDR3, as DNA: TGTGCCAGCAGCCAAGATGGGAGCGGGGCCTACAATGAGCAGTTCTTC.

The chain is built from TRBV28 and TRBJ1-5, with 11 nucleotides matching TRBD1. This CDR3 has 17 amino acids. Trimming removed 3 bases from V and 7 bases from J; junction bases left unmatched: 11. Germline CDR1 and CDR2: MDHEN and SYDVKM. In DNA form, the CDR3 reads TGTGCCAGCAGTTTGTTACCGGGACAGGGGGATGAACAGCCCCAGCATTTT. Its translation: CASSLLPGQGDEQPQHF.

The V gene is TRBV19, the J gene TRBJ2-2, with TRBD1 matching 7 bases. The length of the CDR3 is 15 residues. Germline V lookup: CDR1 LNHDA, CDR2 SQIVND (reference sequence). With V trimmed by 1 base and J by 5 bases, 4 bases remained unmatched. The chain's CDR3 is CASSIGQGGTGELFF. CDR3 DNA: TGTGCCAGTAGTATAGGACAGGGTGGGACCGGGGAGCTGTTTTTT.